The entry that follows covers one T cell receptor beta chain sequence. TCRdb's copy holds only in-frame clones and misses some; the assay was immunoSEQ multiplex PCR. The top ten clones hold 5.5% to 8% of a sample with approximately 46,000 clones, 65% to 80% of them seen once. CDR3 length: 16 amino acids. Trimming took off 5 bases at V and 1 base at J, with 17 bases between the two ends. The germline gives CDR1 MDHEN, CDR2 SYDVKM. These data originate in a study of T cell responses to AZD1222 COVID-19 vaccine. This receptor was taken from an adult in good health. The sample consisted of peripheral blood, taken on day 0 of AZD1222 vaccination. V gene TRBV28 combines with J gene TRBJ1-2; possible D gene TRBD1, 5 bases. This chain's CDR3 is CASSPWGQADNYGYTF. The DNA of the CDR3 is TGTGCCAGCAGTCCCTGGGGCCAGGCGGATAACTATGGCTACACCTTC.